The present TCR beta chain was sequenced within a study of response to subunit inactivated influenza vaccine (dated by TCRdb to about 2018). About the study as a whole: The study used deep quantitative T cell receptor repertoire profiling to track responses to a trivalent subunit inactivated influenza vaccine. Study-wide conclusions, independent of this receptor: According to the authors, only a limited number of new T cells may be recruited by each seasonal influenza vaccination.

There are a few counts of this clonotype. Which antigen it targets is not known. Base qualities were left out, and no much larger clone turns up one base away. Libraries came from RT-PCR. Sequencing took place on an Illumina HiSeq 2500. Using fastp trimming at Q25 and MiXCR clonotype assembly, TCRdb reanalyzed the public sequencing data and kept in-frame beta chains. Identical CDR3 protein sequences are pooled into one entry, listed with their most common genes and DNA. For this sample there are about 610,000 distinct CDR3 sequences; 11% to 15% appear just once. The ten top clones hold roughly 10% of the sample. The cysteine opens and the phenylalanine closes a CDR3 of 15 amino acids. Only the CDR3 DNA stays, 45 bases, in frame from base 1. CDR1 and CDR2, per the germline V gene (reference sequence), are SEHNR and FQNEAQ. Trimming takes 2 bases from V and 0 bases from J, and the germline ends sit 9 bases apart.

This receptor was identified in a man aged 45 to 65 who received an inactivated influenza vaccine. Donor details come from another sample of the same person, matched by shared clones. Sequencing was performed on PBMCs from blood, taken approximately 13 days after vaccination. This chain is built from TRBV7-9 and TRBJ2-3; TRBD2 could be the D gene, as 6 bases match. The DNA sequence is given as TGTGCCAGCAGCTTATCCACTAGCAGCACAGATACGCAGTATTTT. Translated, it reads CASSLSTSSTDTQYF.